One sample yielded the 21 T cell receptor beta chains listed below, sequenced in a study of blood T cell repertoires in COVID-19. Profiling relied on immunoSEQ multiplex PCR, and the TCRdb table lists in-frame clones only, not all of them. The sample lists some 250,000 clones, approximately 90% seen once, with around 0.91% in the top ten. The sample taken for sequencing was peripheral blood. The receptors derive from a woman between 35 and 50 years old who had recovered from COVID-19.

This chain links TRBV7-9 with TRBJ1-1, with no clear D. The CDR3 covers 13 residues. Germline CDR1 reads SEHNR; CDR2 reads FQNEAQ (reference sequence). V was cut by 0 bases and J by 7 bases, with 9 bases left in between. CDR3 nucleotides: TGTGCCAGCAGCTTAGCCCCCAGGCTTGAAGCTTTCTTT. Amino acids: CASSLAPRLEAFF.

This clone is a singleton in its sample. This chain links TRBV10-3 with TRBJ1-5; weak D call: TRBD1 (5 bases). This CDR3 region has 13 residues. Germline V gene lookup returns CDR1 ENHRY and CDR2 SYGVKD. Trimming stripped 3 bases from V and 7 bases from J, with 10 bases between. The CDR3 DNA is TGTGCCATCAGTGATGGGGGAGGGCAGCCCCAGCATTTT. This sequence encodes CAISDGGGQPQHF.

This chain joins TRBV7-2 and TRBJ1-5; D remains unclear. The CDR3 extends over 14 amino acids. Trimming pared 0 bases from V and 9 bases from J, leaving 12 bases between. Germline CDR1 and CDR2: SGHTA and FQGNSA. The CDR3: CASSLADRPGPQHF. As DNA, the CDR3 is TGTGCCAGCAGCTTAGCCGACCGCCCGGGGCCCCAGCATTTT.

V usage is TRBV19 and J usage is TRBJ2-2, with 10 nucleotides matching TRBD2. The CDR3 contains 15 residues. Trimming cost V 3 bases and J 8 bases; bases outside gene matches: 6. Looked up from germline, CDR1 is LNHDA and CDR2 is SQIVND (reference sequence). The CDR3 here is CASSILAGAFGELFF. The CDR3 DNA sequence: TGTGCCAGTAGTATCCTAGCGGGAGCTTTTGGGGAGCTGTTTTTT.

This clone is a singleton in its sample. This sequence joins TRBV7-9 and TRBJ1-4; D perhaps matches TRBD1 (5 bases). Germline V gene data show CDR1 as SEHNR and CDR2 as FQNEAQ (reference sequence). V was shortened by 5 bases and J by 7 bases, with 17 bases between the two germline ends. CDR3 length equals 15 residues. Here the CDR3 DNA reads TGTGCCAGCAGCCCCCCGGGGGGAGATGGTGAAAAACTGTTTTTT. It encodes CASSPPGGDGEKLFF.

The chain is built from TRBV27 and TRBJ1-2, with 9 bases lining up with TRBD1. There are 16 residues in the CDR3. CDR1 is MNHEY and CDR2 is SMNVEV in the germline V gene (reference sequence). V dropped 6 bases and J dropped 0; count of bases not matched to a gene: 8. CDR3 in amino acids: CASSHLGQGPNYGYTF. CDR3 DNA: TGTGCCAGCAGCCACCTTGGACAGGGGCCTAACTATGGCTACACCTTC.

The chain is built from TRBV5-8 and TRBJ1-5; 7 nucleotides line up with TRBD1. CDR3 length equals 15 residues. With V trimmed by 0 bases and J by 8 bases, 8 bases remained unmatched. Germline V gene data show CDR1 as SGHTS and CDR2 as YDEGEE. In nucleotides, the CDR3 is TGTGCCAGCAGCTTGGCCACGACAGGGTGGGAGCCCCAGCATTTT. Translation: CASSLATTGWEPQHF. Full variable domain (rest looked up from reference TRBV5-8 and TRBJ1-5): EAGVTQSPTHLIKTRGQQATLRCSPISGHTSVYWYQQALGLGLQFLLWYDEGEERNRGNFPPRFSGRQFPNYSSELNVNALELEDSALYLCASSLATTGWEPQHFGDGTRLSIL.

This chain links TRBV19 with TRBJ1-6; 11 nucleotides line up with TRBD1. Germline V gives CDR1 LNHDA, CDR2 SQIVND (reference sequence). This CDR3 is 14 amino acids long. After removal of 10 bases from V and 6 bases from J, the junction contained 5 bases not matched to a gene. In DNA form, the CDR3 reads TGTGCCACCCGGACAGGGGGCTTTAATTCACCCCTCCACTTT. This codes for CATRTGGFNSPLHF.

This chain uses TRBV6-5 with TRBJ2-7; TRBD1 matches 10 bases. The CDR3 sequence is 14 residues long. Germline CDR1 and CDR2: MNHEY and SVGAGI. Trimming removed 4 bases from V and 3 bases from J; junction bases left unmatched: 3. The CDR3 DNA follows: TGTGCCAGCAGTTCCGGGACAGGGGTCTACGAGCAGTACTTC. As protein: CASSSGTGVYEQYF.

This sequence joins TRBV5-6 and TRBJ2-3; a possible D gene is TRBD1 (5 bases). V shed 0 bases and J shed 7 bases, with 12 bases lying between them. Germline V CDR1 and CDR2: SGHDT, YYEEEE. The CDR3 contains 14 residues. CDR3 DNA: TGTGCCAGCAGCTTGGGGGGCCGTTTTTATACGCAGTATTTT. Its protein product is CASSLGGRFYTQYF.

The DNA of the CDR3 is TGTGCCAGCAGCTTGGCCAGCGGGGCCCTCGGGGAGACCCAGTACTTC. It encodes CASSLASGALGETQYF. V is TRBV5-5 and J is TRBJ2-5; 7 positions agree with TRBD2. V lost 0 bases, J lost 5 bases, and 10 bases stayed unmatched. Germline CDR1 SGHKS, CDR2 YYEKEE (reference sequence). The CDR3 totals 16 residues.

As to this clone: Relative to the germline gene, one junction end is altered; a read error may explain this. The J gene is TRBJ1-1, the V gene TRBV19, with D possibly being TRBD1 (5 bases). Germline loops: CDR1 LNHDA, CDR2 SQIVND (reference sequence). This CDR3 has 12 residues. The CDR3 DNA follows: TGCAGGGCCGGGAGAGAGGGCACTGAAGCTTTCTTT. This gives the protein CRAGREGTEAFF.

The chain links TRBV30 to TRBJ1-6; D is undetermined. V gave up 2 bases and J gave up 7 bases, with 9 bases separating them. The CDR3 extends over 13 amino acids. From germline, CDR1 is GTSNPN and CDR2 SVGIG (reference sequence). CDR3 region: CAWSSSGNSPLHF. The CDR3 DNA follows: TGTGCCTGGAGTTCTTCGGGGAATTCACCCCTCCACTTT.

This clone has only one observation. The chain carries TRBV20-1 and TRBJ1-3; D may be TRBD1 (5 bases). The CDR3 spans 16 residues. Deletions cut 3 bases from V and 0 bases from J, with 15 bases between. Per germline, CDR1 DFQATT and CDR2 SNEGSKA (reference sequence). The CDR3 region has the DNA TGCAGTGCTAGTCCCGACAGCTTCTCCTCTGGAAACACCATATATTTT. It yields the protein CSASPDSFSSGNTIYF.

The CDR3 sequence is CASSPGGRFYGYTF. As DNA, the CDR3 is TGTGCCAGCAGCCCAGGGGGCAGGTTCTATGGCTACACCTTC. V is TRBV7-2 and J is TRBJ1-2; 8 nucleotides align to TRBD1. The CDR3 loop spans 14 amino acids. With V trimmed by 5 bases and J by 4 bases, 6 bases remained unmatched. Germline V gives CDR1 SGHTA, CDR2 FQGNSA.

V gene TRBV18 combines with J gene TRBJ1-1, with TRBD1 matching 7 bases. The CDR3 contains 13 residues. Germline CDR1 and CDR2: KGHSH and LQKENI. With V trimmed by 3 bases and J by 8 bases, 6 bases remained unmatched. CDR3 nucleotide sequence: TGTGCCAGCTCACCCTACAGGGGCCCCGAAGCTTTCTTT. It yields the protein CASSPYRGPEAFF.

The genes are TRBV24-1 and TRBJ2-3, with 7 bases aligning to TRBD1. Germline trimming cut 3 bases from V and 2 bases from J; bases unmatched to any gene: 10. This CDR3 spans 17 amino acids. Germline V CDR1 and CDR2: KGHDR, SFDVKD. CDR3 nucleotide sequence: TGTGCCACCAGTGATGGAGCCTTAGGACAGGCCACAGATACGCAGTATTTT. Its translation: CATSDGALGQATDTQYF.

The DNA for the CDR3 is TGTGCCAGCAGCCCGAACAGGAGTGGGGGCAATTCACCCCTCCACTTT. Protein sequence: CASSPNRSGGNSPLHF. V usage is TRBV7-9 and J usage is TRBJ1-6, with TRBD1 as a possible D gene (6 bases). Trimming took off 5 bases at V and 7 bases at J, with 18 bases between the two ends. Germline CDR1 is SEHNR and CDR2 is FQNEAQ (reference sequence). The CDR3 consists of 16 residues.

Here the CDR3 DNA reads TGTGCCAGCAGCTGGGTATCGGGAGAGCTGTTTTTT. The encoded protein is CASSWVSGELFF. The chain joins TRBV5-6 to TRBJ2-2, with D possibly being TRBD2 (5 bases). The CDR3 runs to 12 residues. Germline V gene sequence: CDR1 SGHDT, CDR2 YYEEEE. The V end lost 3 bases, the J end lost 11 bases, and 11 bases lay between the germline ends.

As concerns this clone: One end of the junction varies from germline; a read error may be responsible. The chain recombines TRBV7-7 with TRBJ2-2, with 8 bases matching TRBD2. This CDR3 comprises 18 residues. Germline values: CDR1 SSHAT, CDR2 FNYEAQ (reference sequence). CDR3 in amino acids: CASSLVRRSGVITGELFF. CDR3 nucleotides: TGTGCTAGCAGCTTAGTGCGCCGTAGCGGGGTAATCACCGGGGAGCTGTTTTTT.

The gene calls are TRBV14 and TRBJ2-7, with 7 positions matching TRBD2. The germline CDR1 and CDR2 sequences are SGHDN and FVKESK. This CDR3 region has 15 residues. V shed 3 bases, J shed 6 bases, and the junction held 11 bases outside the gene matches. Here the CDR3 DNA reads TGTGCCAGCAGCCAGATGGCGGGGGTCGGTTCCGAGCAGTACTTC. It is translated as CASSQMAGVGSEQYF. The whole variable domain, filled in from reference TRBV14 and TRBJ2-7, reads EAGVTQFPSHSVIEKGQTVTLRCDPISGHDNLYWYRRVMGKEIKFLLHFVKESKQDESGMPNNRFLAERTGGTYSTLKVQPAELEDSGVYFCASSQMAGVGSEQYFGPGTRLTVT.